These 32 T cell receptor beta chains were all obtained from the same sample, sequenced in a study of B cell selection in AIRE deficiency. Sorted regulatory T cells were CD4-positive, CD25-high and CD127-low or negative. Data came from immunoSEQ multiplex PCR; TCRdb stores just in-frame clones and leaves some out. The table lists some 25,000 clones, around 92% of them singletons. The specimen was CD4+CD25+ Tregs sorted from PBMCs. These receptors came from a human donor in good health.

The chain is built from TRBV19 and TRBJ2-2, with unresolved D. The CDR3 totals 13 residues. Trimming pared 5 bases from V and 3 bases from J, leaving 7 bases between. From germline, CDR1 is LNHDA and CDR2 SQIVND (reference sequence). The CDR3 spells CASSWYDTGELFF. The CDR3 DNA reads TGTGCCAGTAGTTGGTACGACACCGGGGAGCTGTTTTTT. The complete variable domain, with remaining parts taken from reference TRBV19 and TRBJ2-2, reads DGGITQSPKYLFRKEGQNVTLSCEQNLNHDAMYWYRQDPGQGLRLIYYSQIVNDFQKGDIAEGYSVSREKKESFPLTVTSAQKNPTAFYLCASSWYDTGELFFGEGSRLTVL.

V and J are TRBV5-1 and TRBJ2-2; D may be TRBD1 or TRBD2 (5 bases each). Per germline, CDR1 SGHRS and CDR2 YFSETQ. The CDR3 sequence is 16 residues long. Deletions cut 4 bases from V and 6 bases from J, with 19 bases between. CDR3 coding DNA: TGCGCCAGCAGCAGCGGACCCCAGGGCCCTTCCGGGGAGCTGTTTTTT. It specifies CASSSGPQGPSGELFF. Based on the CDR3 plus reference TRBV5-1 and TRBJ2-2, the full variable domain is KAGVTQTPRYLIKTRGQQVTLSCSPISGHRSVSWYQQTPGQGLQFLFEYFSETQRNKGNFPGRFSGRQFSNSRSEMNVSTLELGDSALYLCASSSGPQGPSGELFFGEGSRLTVL.

J is TRBJ1-1 and V is TRBV5-1, with D uncertain. Germline CDR1 and CDR2: SGHRS and YFSETQ. Trimming removed 4 bases from V and 3 bases from J, with 19 bases in between. The CDR3 is 16 amino acids. The CDR3 sequence: CASSPRVLVADTEAFF. CDR3 DNA sequence: TGCGCCAGCAGCCCCCGGGTTCTGGTAGCGGACACTGAAGCTTTCTTT.

V gene TRBV28 combines with J gene TRBJ2-7; D gene ambiguous. The CDR3 consists of 14 residues. Germline V gene data show CDR1 as MDHEN and CDR2 as SYDVKM. The V end lost 1 base, the J end lost 3 bases, and 10 bases lay between the germline ends. The CDR3 nucleotides read TGTGCCAGCAGTTTATCCCCGGGTATCTACGAGCAGTACTTC. This translates into CASSLSPGIYEQYF.

The rearrangement uses TRBV7-2 and TRBJ1-2; weak D call: TRBD1 (6 bases). Germline CDR1 is SGHTA and CDR2 is FQGNSA. CDR3 size: 11 residues. With 8 bases removed from V and 2 bases from J, the gap between germline ends came to 6 bases. The chain's CDR3 is CASGQNYGYTF. The CDR3 DNA follows: TGTGCCAGCGGACAGAACTATGGCTACACCTTC.

The rearrangement uses TRBV19 and TRBJ1-4, with a possible D match to TRBD1 (6 bases). CDR3 length: 15 amino acids. Germline V CDR1 and CDR2: LNHDA, SQIVND (reference sequence). The ends were cut back, 3 bases at V and 8 bases at J, with 16 bases in the middle. In nucleotides, the CDR3 is TGTGCCAGTAGTATCGGTGGCCCAGGGGACGAAAAACTGTTTTTT. Amino acid sequence: CASSIGGPGDEKLFF.

The V and J genes are TRBV5-5 and TRBJ2-2; D call uncertain. Germline CDR1 is SGHKS and CDR2 is YYEKEE (reference sequence). V was trimmed by 0 bases and J by 3 bases, leaving 9 bases between them. CDR3 size: 15 residues. CDR3 residues: CASSLGIGYTGELFF. CDR3 coding DNA: TGTGCCAGCAGCTTGGGTATAGGATACACCGGGGAGCTGTTTTTT.

The chain uses TRBV7-2 and TRBJ1-2, with 9 bases that match TRBD1. CDR1 is SGHTA and CDR2 is FQGNSA in the germline V gene. Trimming took 6 bases from V and 6 from J; bases not matched to a gene: 5. The CDR3 loop spans 13 amino acids. The CDR3 loop is CASSLTGGDGYTF. In DNA form, the CDR3 reads TGTGCCAGCAGTTTGACAGGGGGTGATGGCTACACCTTC.

The CDR3 region has the DNA TGTGCCAGCAGCAAAAGGGACAGGGCTTACGAGCAGTACTTC. Translation: CASSKRDRAYEQYF. V gene TRBV7-2 combines with J gene TRBJ2-7, with TRBD1 identical over 9 bases. Germline values: CDR1 SGHTA, CDR2 FQGNSA. The CDR3 covers 14 residues. J was trimmed by 4 bases and V by 5 bases; bases with no gene match: 6.

The chain joins TRBV6-1 to TRBJ2-6; D remains unclear. Trimming cost V 4 bases and J 0 bases, with 10 bases left between them. The germline V gene has CDR1 MNHNS and CDR2 SASEGT. The CDR3 totals 16 residues. The CDR3 spells CASSVGRTSGANVLTF. In DNA form, the CDR3 reads TGTGCCAGCAGTGTCGGACGGACCTCTGGGGCCAACGTCCTGACTTTC.

The J gene is TRBJ2-2, the V gene TRBV27; the D gene is possibly TRBD2 (7 bases). CDR3 length equals 14 residues. The germline V and J ends were trimmed by 10 bases and 7 bases, with 19 bases remaining between them. Germline V gene sequence: CDR1 MNHEY, CDR2 SMNVEV (reference sequence). As DNA, the CDR3 is TGTGCCACCTCGAGGGGGGGGCCGATCGGGGAGCTGTTTTTT. Residues: CATSRGGPIGELFF.

V and J are TRBV27 and TRBJ1-1, with D possibly being TRBD1 (5 bases). Trimming cost V 5 bases and J 3 bases, with 16 bases left between them. Germline V gene data show CDR1 as MNHEY and CDR2 as SMNVEV (reference sequence). This CDR3 comprises 15 residues. The chain's CDR3 is CASSIRAGTDTEAFF. The CDR3 DNA follows: TGTGCCAGCAGTATAAGAGCAGGGACGGACACTGAAGCTTTCTTT.

The rearrangement joins TRBV29-1 to TRBJ2-7; no clear D gene. Germline loops: CDR1 SQVTM, CDR2 ANQGSEA. This CDR3 spans 12 amino acids. The V and J ends lost 7 bases and 9 bases respectively, with 19 bases between them. This CDR3 reads CSAGTSTAGQYF. The CDR3 nucleotides are TGCAGCGCCGGAACTTCGACCGCTGGGCAGTACTTC.

V is TRBV28 and J is TRBJ2-2; tentative D call: TRBD1 (5 bases). V dropped 2 bases and J dropped 4 bases, with 8 bases sitting between them. From germline, CDR1 is MDHEN and CDR2 SYDVKM. The CDR3 consists of 14 residues. CDR3 in amino acids: CASSLIGVTGELFF. As DNA, the CDR3 is TGTGCCAGCAGTTTAATAGGGGTCACCGGGGAGCTGTTTTTT.

The rearrangement uses TRBV10-1 and TRBJ2-7, with 11 bases fitting TRBD2. Unmatched junction bases numbered 8, after V lost 6 bases and J lost 4 bases. The CDR3 is 15 residues long. The germline gives CDR1 WNHNN, CDR2 SYGVQD (reference sequence). CDR3 amino acids: CASSPAGTSGYEQYF. Written as DNA, the CDR3 is TGCGCCAGCAGCCCGGCCGGGACTAGCGGTTACGAGCAGTACTTC.

V and J are TRBV2 and TRBJ1-2; possibly TRBD1 for D (6 bases). V lost 0 bases to trimming and J lost 8 bases, with 19 bases between them. The CDR3 extends over 16 amino acids. Germline loops: CDR1 SNHLY, CDR2 FYNNEI. This CDR3 reads CASSEAQPGQSGGYTF. As DNA, the CDR3 is TGTGCCAGCAGTGAAGCGCAACCGGGACAAAGCGGAGGCTACACCTTC.

The genes are TRBV5-1 and TRBJ1-3; D gene unclear. The CDR3 is 14 amino acids. With 2 bases removed from V and 0 bases from J, the gap between germline ends came to 6 bases. CDR1 is SGHRS and CDR2 is YFSETQ in the germline V gene. The CDR3 spells CASSFKGSGNTIYF. As DNA, the CDR3 is TGCGCCAGCAGCTTTAAGGGCTCTGGAAACACCATATATTTT. The variable domain in full, completed from reference TRBV5-1 and TRBJ1-3, reads KAGVTQTPRYLIKTRGQQVTLSCSPISGHRSVSWYQQTPGQGLQFLFEYFSETQRNKGNFPGRFSGRQFSNSRSEMNVSTLELGDSALYLCASSFKGSGNTIYFGEGSWLTVV.

This sequence joins TRBV19 and TRBJ1-6, with 12 positions matching TRBD1. This CDR3 is built from 16 residues. With 3 bases clipped from V and 9 bases from J, the junction kept 6 bases outside the gene matches. Germline V lookup: CDR1 LNHDA, CDR2 SQIVND (reference sequence). The CDR3 DNA sequence: TGTGCCAGTAGTATTTCCGGGACAGGGGGCAGTTCACCCCTCCACTTT. It is translated as CASSISGTGGSSPLHF.

The rearrangement links TRBV28 to TRBJ2-1; D might be TRBD1 (6 bases). The V and J ends lost 7 bases and 3 bases respectively, with 16 bases between them. The CDR3 has 15 amino acids. Germline CDR1 and CDR2: MDHEN and SYDVKM. CDR3 DNA: TGTGCCAGCAACCACCCCGGGACACTCTACAATGAGCAGTTCTTC. Translated: CASNHPGTLYNEQFF.

V gene TRBV7-9 combines with J gene TRBJ1-1, with D uncertain. CDR1 is SEHNR, CDR2 FQNEAQ, per germline (reference sequence). This CDR3 has 15 residues. V lost 5 bases, J lost 1 base, and 14 bases lay in between. CDR3 sequence: CASSQTVVGNTEAFF. The CDR3 bases are TGTGCCAGCAGCCAAACTGTGGTCGGGAACACTGAAGCTTTCTTT.

The J gene is TRBJ2-3, the V gene TRBV5-1, with TRBD2 matching 11 bases. The CDR3 runs 16 residues. From germline, CDR1 is SGHRS and CDR2 YFSETQ. The V segment lost 0 bases and the J segment 1 base; nucleotides outside the gene matches: 1. Written as DNA, the CDR3 is TGCGCCAGCAGCTTGGGACTAGCGGGGCGCACAGATACGCAGTATTTT. Translation: CASSLGLAGRTDTQYF.

The chain carries TRBV13 and TRBJ1-6, with unresolved D. The CDR3 length is 13 residues. Per germline, CDR1 PRHDT and CDR2 FYEKMQ (reference sequence). Trimming pared 1 base from V and 10 bases from J, leaving 8 bases between. The chain's CDR3 is CASSLDIGSPLHF. For the CDR3, the DNA is TGTGCCAGCAGCTTAGACATAGGATCACCCCTCCACTTT. The full variable domain, completed using reference TRBV13 and TRBJ1-6, is AAGVIQSPRHLIKEKRETATLKCYPIPRHDTVYWYQQGPGQDPQFLISFYEKMQSDKGSIPDRFSAQQFSDYHSELNMSSLELGDSALYFCASSLDIGSPLHFGNGTRLTVT.

The chain joins TRBV19 to TRBJ2-3; 7 bases line up with TRBD2. The ends lost 2 bases at V and 4 bases at J; junction bases unmatched: 9. The CDR3 loop spans 16 amino acids. Germline CDR1 and CDR2: LNHDA and SQIVND (reference sequence). The CDR3 region has the DNA TGTGCCAGTAGTATAAGAGGTGGGGGGGGAGCAGATACGCAGTATTTT. The encoded protein is CASSIRGGGGADTQYF.

The chain has TRBV7-9 and TRBJ1-6, with D possibly being TRBD1 (5 bases). The CDR3 totals 13 residues. CDR1 SEHNR and CDR2 FQNEAQ come from the germline V gene (reference sequence). Trimming cost V 5 bases and J 9 bases, with 11 bases left between them. The CDR3, as DNA: TGTGCCAGCAGCCTCTCGGGGGGTTCACCCCTCCACTTT. It is translated as CASSLSGGSPLHF.

The chain combines TRBV6-1 with TRBJ1-2, with D hard to call. CDR3 size: 15 residues. Looked up from germline, CDR1 is MNHNS and CDR2 is SASEGT. The V end lost 4 bases, the J end lost 3 bases, and 15 bases lay between the germline ends. In DNA, the CDR3 is TGTGCCAGCAGTGCTCAGCCGAGCCAATACTATGGCTACACCTTC. The encoded protein is CASSAQPSQYYGYTF.

V is TRBV4-3 and J is TRBJ2-3; 10 nucleotides line up with TRBD2. Germline assignment: CDR1 LGHNA and CDR2 YSLEER. J gave up 4 bases and V 0 bases, and 10 bases lay outside the gene matches. The CDR3 is 18 amino acids. This chain's CDR3 is CASSQDGKRGGRPDTQYF. CDR3 nucleotide sequence: TGCGCCAGCAGCCAAGATGGAAAGCGGGGGGGCCGGCCAGATACGCAGTATTTT.

The chain links TRBV18 to TRBJ1-2, with 9 nucleotides matching TRBD1. After removal of 4 bases from V and 2 bases from J, the junction contained 5 bases not matched to a gene. The germline V gene encodes CDR1 KGHSH and CDR2 LQKENI. The CDR3 is made up of 15 amino acids. This CDR3 is CASSQTGTGNYGYTF. CDR3 nucleotides: TGTGCCAGCTCACAAACCGGGACAGGGAACTATGGCTACACCTTC.

The chain combines TRBV21-1 with TRBJ2-7; TRBD2 reflects the table's D call only, with no check against the DNA. TRBV21-1 is termed a pseudogene. The CDR3 covers 15 residues. This chain's CDR3 is CASSPRTPSSYEQYF. The CDR3 DNA follows: TGTGCCAGCAGCCCGAGGACTCCAAGCTCCTACGAGCAGTACTTC.

This rearrangement joins TRBV6-5 to TRBJ1-1, with D possibly being TRBD1 (6 bases). The length of the CDR3 is 14 residues. The germline CDR1 and CDR2 sequences are MNHEY and SVGAGI. Trimming shortened V by 6 bases and J by 5 bases, and 16 bases separated the two germline ends. The CDR3 reads CASSSTTGLTEAFF. The CDR3 DNA sequence: TGTGCCAGCAGCTCGACGACAGGTCTTACTGAAGCTTTCTTT.

V is TRBV6-5 and J is TRBJ1-2; D is uncertain. Germline V gives CDR1 MNHEY, CDR2 SVGAGI. V was shortened by 2 bases and J by 0 bases, with 10 bases between the two germline ends. The CDR3 length is 15 residues. CDR3 region: CASSYTDGANYGYTF. In DNA form, the CDR3 reads TGTGCCAGCAGTTACACGGACGGAGCTAACTATGGCTACACCTTC.

The genes are TRBV7-9 and TRBJ1-5; D ambiguous. Germline V gene lookup returns CDR1 SEHNR and CDR2 FQNEAQ (reference sequence). This CDR3 is 12 amino acids long. Trimming pared 4 bases from V and 3 bases from J, leaving 4 bases between. CDR3 sequence (DNA): TGTGCCAGCAGCTCCAACAATCAGCCCCAGCATTTT. It specifies CASSSNNQPQHF.

This chain connects TRBV6-1 to TRBJ1-2; possible D gene TRBD1, 6 bases. V was cut by 3 bases and J by 4 bases, with 15 bases left in between. The germline gives CDR1 MNHNS, CDR2 SASEGT. The CDR3 sequence is 15 residues long. The CDR3 sequence is CASSETGGPPYGYTF. The DNA of the CDR3 is TGTGCCAGCAGTGAGACAGGAGGTCCTCCCTATGGCTACACCTTC.